This entry lists 32 T cell receptor beta chains sequenced from one sample in a study of shared clonotypes between healthy human individuals. The repertoire was sequenced with immunoSEQ multiplex PCR; TCRdb's copy has only in-frame clones and lacks some. The data show 950,000 to 1,100,000 clones, approximately 68% seen once. Sequenced material: memory CD4+ T cells sorted from blood. Indicated subset: CD45RA-negative fraction. The origin of the receptors is a man aged 18 to 30 in good health.

V usage is TRBV18 and J usage is TRBJ2-1, with D unclear. The CDR3 runs to 14 residues. The V gene's germline CDR1 is KGHSH and CDR2 LQKENI. Trimming removed 5 bases from V and 7 bases from J, with 15 bases in between. CDR3 amino acids: CASSDYSQVNEQFF. The CDR3 region has the DNA TGTGCCAGCTCAGATTACTCGCAAGTGAATGAGCAGTTCTTC.

The genes are TRBV10-3 and TRBJ2-7; the D is unclear. The V end was cut by 0 bases, the J end by 2 bases, with 11 bases between. This CDR3 is built from 15 residues. The germline V gene encodes CDR1 ENHRY and CDR2 SYGVKD. The CDR3 reads CAISESDQGPYEQYF. In nucleotides, the CDR3 is TGTGCCATCAGTGAGTCTGATCAAGGACCCTACGAGCAGTACTTC.

The gene calls are TRBV18 and TRBJ1-2; D is ambiguous. V was shortened by 0 bases and J by 4 bases, with 6 bases between the two germline ends. The CDR3 runs 13 residues. Germline V gene lookup returns CDR1 KGHSH and CDR2 LQKENI. For the CDR3, the DNA is TGTGCCAGCTCACCACCGTCAGGCTATGGCTACACCTTC. Translated: CASSPPSGYGYTF.

This rearrangement joins TRBV6-6 to TRBJ2-3, with 10 positions matching TRBD2. Germline CDR1 is MNHNY and CDR2 is SVGAGI (reference sequence). CDR3 size: 15 residues. With 2 bases clipped from V and 3 bases from J, the junction kept 2 bases outside the gene matches. The CDR3 nucleotides are TGTGCCAGCAGTTACGGAGCGGGGGGGACAGATACGCAGTATTTT. Encoded protein: CASSYGAGGTDTQYF.

For this clone: The same CDR3 is also encoded by other DNA sequences in this sample. The chain employs TRBV10-3 and TRBJ2-7; D is unclear. Germline CDR1 is ENHRY and CDR2 is SYGVKD. The CDR3 is 11 residues long. V shed 2 bases and J shed 7 bases, with 6 bases lying between them. The DNA of the CDR3 is TGTGCCATCAGTGAGACGAGGGAGCAGTACTTC. Protein: CAISETREQYF.

The chain links TRBV28 to TRBJ2-5; TRBD2 agrees at 8 bases. Germline V gives CDR1 MDHEN, CDR2 SYDVKM. The CDR3 extends over 15 amino acids. The CDR3: CAAAVPGGGRETQYF. The CDR3 DNA is TGTGCTGCAGCAGTCCCCGGGGGGGGCCGGGAGACCCAGTACTTC.

The sample holds a few counts of this clone. The rearrangement joins TRBV30 to TRBJ1-5; no clear D gene. Per germline, CDR1 GTSNPN and CDR2 SVGIG (reference sequence). V lost 0 bases and J 2 bases, leaving 8 bases between the germline ends. This CDR3 is 14 amino acids long. Here the CDR3 reads CAWSVGMGNQPQHF. The DNA of the CDR3 is TGTGCCTGGAGTGTAGGAATGGGCAATCAGCCCCAGCATTTT.

This clone has a single count. This chain connects TRBV11-2 to TRBJ1-2; 7 positions match TRBD1. This CDR3 is built from 15 residues. V gave up 0 bases and J gave up 7 bases; unmatched junction bases: 8. Germline lookup yields CDR1 SGHAT and CDR2 FQNNGV. The CDR3 DNA reads TGTGCCAGCAGCTTAGATCTTTCTACAGGGGTTGGCTACACCTTC. Translated: CASSLDLSTGVGYTF.

The chain links TRBV27 to TRBJ2-2; a weak D match, TRBD2 (5 bases). Germline V gene sequence: CDR1 MNHEY, CDR2 SMNVEV (reference sequence). CDR3 length equals 19 residues. Trimming took off 2 bases at V and 1 base at J, with 20 bases between the two ends. The CDR3 reads CASSLRPGGLARNTGELFF. Written as DNA, the CDR3 is TGTGCCAGCAGTTTACGCCCAGGCGGATTAGCGAGGAACACCGGGGAGCTGTTTTTT.

The CDR3 DNA follows: TGTGCCATCAGTGTGGGACTAGCGGGCCCCACTACCGGGGAGCTGTTTTTT. This gives the protein CAISVGLAGPTTGELFF. The chain couples TRBV10-3 to TRBJ2-2; 12 bases align to TRBD2. Germline V lookup: CDR1 ENHRY, CDR2 SYGVKD. After removal of 4 bases from V and 5 bases from J, the junction contained 8 bases not matched to a gene. The CDR3 is 17 residues long.

The gene calls are TRBV5-4 and TRBJ1-6; unclear D gene. Germline values: CDR1 SGHNT, CDR2 YYREEE (reference sequence). The CDR3 sequence is 15 residues long. The germline V and J ends were trimmed by 0 bases and 6 bases, with 10 bases remaining between them. The CDR3 is CASSLDVQPNSPLHF. CDR3 in DNA: TGTGCCAGCAGCTTGGATGTCCAACCTAATTCACCCCTCCACTTT.

The table lists this clone with a count of one. The V and J genes are TRBV7-9 and TRBJ2-1; D is perhaps TRBD2 (5 bases). Germline loops: CDR1 SEHNR, CDR2 FQNEAQ (reference sequence). The CDR3 is made up of 15 amino acids. The germline V and J ends were trimmed by 0 bases and 5 bases, with 11 bases remaining between them. CDR3 DNA sequence: TGTGCCAGCAGCTTAGCGGAGGCCCGAGACAATGAGCAGTTCTTC. Translated: CASSLAEARDNEQFF.

The rearrangement links TRBV2 to TRBJ2-1; unclear D gene. The CDR3 length is 15 residues. V lost 4 bases and J 1 base, leaving 11 bases between the germline ends. In germline, CDR1 is SNHLY, CDR2 FYNNEI. CDR3 protein: CASSGSRSSYNEQFF. CDR3 nucleotides: TGTGCCAGCAGTGGTTCGAGAAGTTCCTACAATGAGCAGTTCTTC.

This chain uses TRBV11-3 with TRBJ2-1, with a weak D call TRBD2 (6 bases). This CDR3 contains 14 residues. Germline V gives CDR1 SGHNT, CDR2 YENEEA. V was cut by 5 bases and J by 4 bases, with 12 bases left in between. The CDR3 nucleotides are TGTGCCAGCAGCCCCGGGACTTATTACAATGAGCAGTTCTTC. Translated: CASSPGTYYNEQFF.

This chain joins TRBV9 and TRBJ2-1; TRBD1 aligns across 10 bases. The CDR3 covers 16 residues. J gave up 8 bases and V 3 bases, and 11 bases lay outside the gene matches. CDR1 and CDR2 (germline): SGDLS, YYNGEE. The chain's CDR3 is CASSARPRGTGDEQFF. CDR3 coding DNA: TGTGCCAGCAGCGCGCGCCCCCGGGGGACAGGGGATGAGCAGTTCTTC.

The chain recombines TRBV7-2 with TRBJ1-2, with D tentatively TRBD1 (5 bases). Germline V gene data show CDR1 as SGHTA and CDR2 as FQGNSA. V was cut by 3 bases and J by 0 bases, with 8 bases left in between. The CDR3 totals 14 residues. Written as DNA, the CDR3 is TGTGCCAGCAGCTTGGAGACAGCTAACTATGGCTACACCTTC. Residues: CASSLETANYGYTF.

For this clone: A far larger clone is off by one base, so a read error is likely. The DNA for the CDR3 is TGTGCCAGCAGCTTGGGACGGGCCTACGAGCAGTACTTC. Protein: CASSLGRAYEQYF. The chain links TRBV5-6 to TRBJ2-7; no definite D call. With 0 bases removed from V and 2 bases from J, the gap between germline ends came to 6 bases. Germline lookup yields CDR1 SGHDT and CDR2 YYEEEE. This CDR3 is built from 13 residues. Full variable domain (outside the CDR3, taken from reference TRBV5-6 and TRBJ2-7): DAGVTQSPTHLIKTRGQQVTLRCSPKSGHDTVSWYQQALGQGPQFIFQYYEEEERQRGNFPDRFSGHQFPNYSSELNVNALLLGDSALYLCASSLGRAYEQYFGPGTRLTVT.

V and J are TRBV28 and TRBJ1-1; 10 nucleotides match TRBD1. CDR3 length: 15 amino acids. The trim removed 3 bases at V and 2 bases at J, leaving 3 bases unmatched. Germline V CDR1 and CDR2: MDHEN, SYDVKM. The CDR3 sequence is CASSLGDRGNTEAFF. The CDR3 DNA follows: TGTGCCAGCAGTTTGGGGGACAGGGGAAACACTGAAGCTTTCTTT.

The J gene is TRBJ2-3, the V gene TRBV5-1; D perhaps matches TRBD1 (5 bases). V was trimmed by 5 bases and J by 6 bases, leaving 13 bases between them. Germline V gene lookup returns CDR1 SGHRS and CDR2 YFSETQ. This CDR3 region has 13 residues. The CDR3 region is CASRQSGMDTQYF. The CDR3 bases are TGCGCCAGCAGACAATCAGGGATGGATACGCAGTATTTT. Variable domain in full (rest from reference TRBV5-1 and TRBJ2-3): KAGVTQTPRYLIKTRGQQVTLSCSPISGHRSVSWYQQTPGQGLQFLFEYFSETQRNKGNFPGRFSGRQFSNSRSEMNVSTLELGDSALYLCASRQSGMDTQYFGPGTRLTVL.

This clone appeared a few times. The J gene is TRBJ2-7, the V gene TRBV5-6; 8 nucleotides agree with TRBD1. Germline-derived CDR1 and CDR2 are SGHDT and YYEEEE. The length of the CDR3 is 15 residues. The V and J ends lost 4 bases and 3 bases, in that order; junction bases with no gene match: 9. The CDR3 region has the DNA TGTGCCAGCAGCCTTTCGGACAGGGTGAGCTACGAGCAGTACTTC. The encoded protein is CASSLSDRVSYEQYF.

This chain connects TRBV19 to TRBJ1-2, with a weak D call TRBD1 (6 bases). This CDR3 comprises 12 residues. The germline V gene has CDR1 LNHDA and CDR2 SQIVND (reference sequence). V shed 4 bases and J shed 6 bases, with 9 bases lying between them. The CDR3: CASSRTADGYTF. The CDR3 DNA is TGTGCCAGTAGTAGGACAGCGGATGGCTACACCTTC.

CDR3 in amino acids: CAISEYDGGAFF. CDR3 sequence (DNA): TGTGCCATCAGTGAGTATGACGGAGGGGCTTTCTTT. This chain connects TRBV10-3 to TRBJ1-1; D call uncertain. V gave up 1 base and J gave up 11 bases, with 11 bases separating them. This CDR3 region has 12 residues. Per the germline V gene, CDR1 is ENHRY and CDR2 is SYGVKD.

The chain is built from TRBV27 and TRBJ1-3; D perhaps matches TRBD1 (5 bases). Between the trimmed V and J ends, which lost 6 bases and 0 bases, there was a span of 21 bases. CDR1 and CDR2 from the germline V gene are MNHEY and SMNVEV (reference sequence). CDR3 length: 18 amino acids. The CDR3 region is CASRRGVGTGISGNTIYF. Here the CDR3 DNA reads TGTGCCAGCAGAAGGGGTGTAGGGACCGGGATCTCTGGAAACACCATATATTTT.

Points on this clone: Other DNA sequences from this sample encode an identical CDR3 as well. This sequence joins TRBV5-1 and TRBJ2-7, with 10 bases fitting TRBD1. The CDR3 covers 14 residues. The V gene's germline CDR1 is SGHRS and CDR2 YFSETQ. V shed 4 bases and J 4 bases; nucleotides not matched to a gene: 5. Here the CDR3 DNA reads TGCGCCAGCAGCCCGCCGGGACAGGGGTACGAGCAGTACTTC. Residues: CASSPPGQGYEQYF.

The chain combines TRBV10-3 with TRBJ1-2; D may be TRBD1 (5 bases). The CDR3 contains 13 residues. V lost 0 bases to trimming and J lost 5 bases, with 7 bases between them. CDR1 ENHRY and CDR2 SYGVKD come from the germline V gene. The CDR3 DNA is TGTGCCATCAGTGAGTCGGGGGTATATGGCTACACCTTC. Residues: CAISESGVYGYTF.

This clone was counted ten times or more. Other DNA sequences in the sample encode the same CDR3. The chain combines TRBV25-1 with TRBJ2-6, with 7 bases matching TRBD2. This CDR3 is 16 amino acids long. Losses at the gene ends were 1 base for V and 1 base for J; bases not matched to a gene: 1. CDR1 and CDR2 (germline): MGHDK, SYGVNS. Here the CDR3 reads CASSEWGGSGANVLTF. CDR3 in DNA: TGTGCCAGCAGTGAATGGGGGGGATCTGGGGCCAACGTCCTGACTTTC.

V usage is TRBV19 and J usage is TRBJ1-1, with a tentative D call TRBD1 (6 bases). Trimming took 8 bases from V and 1 from J, leaving 11 bases between them. The V gene's germline CDR1 is LNHDA and CDR2 SQIVND (reference sequence). The CDR3 contains 13 residues. CDR3 region: CASGTTGNTEAFF. The CDR3 DNA is TGTGCCAGTGGAACGACAGGGAACACTGAAGCTTTCTTT.

The chain joins TRBV5-6 to TRBJ2-7; the match to TRBD2 covers 7 bases. From germline, CDR1 is SGHDT and CDR2 YYEEEE. The junction had 5 bases not matched to a gene; V was cut back by 2 bases and J by 3 bases. CDR3 length equals 14 residues. CDR3 DNA: TGTGCCAGCAGCTTCGGACTAGACTTCTACGAGCAGTACTTC. This encodes CASSFGLDFYEQYF.

The V gene is TRBV5-4, the J gene TRBJ1-2; TRBD1 is a possible D gene (6 bases). The V gene's germline CDR1 is SGHNT and CDR2 YYREEE (reference sequence). The CDR3 runs to 14 residues. The V end was cut by 2 bases, the J end by 5 bases, with 13 bases between. The chain's CDR3 is CASSLEQGGYGYTF. The CDR3 nucleotides read TGTGCCAGCAGCTTAGAACAGGGTGGGTATGGCTACACCTTC. The variable domain in full, completed from reference TRBV5-4 and TRBJ1-2, reads ETGVTQSPTHLIKTRGQQVTLRCSSQSGHNTVSWYQQALGQGPQFIFQYYREEENGRGNFPPRFSGLQFPNYSSELNVNALELDDSALYLCASSLEQGGYGYTFGSGTRLTVV.

CDR3 bases: TGTGCCAGCTCCCCGGGACTAGCGGGAGCCGAGCAGTACTTC. Its translation is CASSPGLAGAEQYF. V usage is TRBV18 and J usage is TRBJ2-7; 14 bases are a match to TRBD2. The germline V gene encodes CDR1 KGHSH and CDR2 LQKENI. V lost 6 bases, J lost 6 bases, and 4 bases stayed unmatched. The CDR3 spans 14 residues.

J is TRBJ2-5 and V is TRBV29-1; no clear D gene. Looked up from germline, CDR1 is SQVTM and CDR2 is ANQGSEA. The CDR3 sequence is 12 residues long. Trimming removed 4 bases at V and 7 bases at J, with 13 bases between. CDR3 nucleotides: TGCAGCGTTGGACCTCCAGACGGGACCCAGTACTTC. Translation: CSVGPPDGTQYF.

This clone was observed a few times. The chain couples TRBV5-1 to TRBJ1-2, with D unclear. Trimming pared 0 bases from V and 6 bases from J, leaving 12 bases between. The germline CDR1 and CDR2 sequences are SGHRS and YFSETQ. The length of the CDR3 is 14 residues. The CDR3 DNA follows: TGCGCCAGCAGCTTGGCCCAGGCCCGGGATGGCTACACCTTC. The encoded protein is CASSLAQARDGYTF. The variable domain in full, with the rest retrieved from reference TRBV5-1 and TRBJ1-2, is KAGVTQTPRYLIKTRGQQVTLSCSPISGHRSVSWYQQTPGQGLQFLFEYFSETQRNKGNFPGRFSGRQFSNSRSEMNVSTLELGDSALYLCASSLAQARDGYTFGSGTRLTVV.